This T cell receptor (beta chain) was sequenced during a study of cytomegalovirus exposure and HLA in healthy donors (dated by TCRdb to 2016 to 2017). For the study in its entirety: The 700 or so repertoires of the first cohort and the roughly 120 validation repertoires were produced on the same platform, according to a later analysis. In addition to the first cohort of around 670 subjects, a separate validation cohort of 100 to 150 different subjects was used. High-throughput TCR immunosequencing, statistical association of individual TCRs with disease status, and machine learning were combined to predict cytomegalovirus infection status. The study aimed to test whether signatures of past pathogen exposure could be identified by cataloging public T cell receptors. What the work shows at the level of the full study, not this receptor alone: The authors suggested that the approach could potentially be extended to other disease states and immunological phenotypes. In vitro tests confirmed that a few of the cytomegalovirus-associated TCR beta chains recognize cytomegalovirus antigens. A later analysis had no HLA typing for the validation cohort, so co-occurrence there was scored across all 110 or so repertoires. The study gave a list of 150 to 200 TCR beta chains associated with cytomegalovirus. While some public TCRs were present in many individuals, most TCR sequences turned up only very rarely across donors. Subsequent analysis determined that TCRs grouped into clusters in the first cohort also showed a tendency toward co-occurrence across the 90 to 150 validation repertoires, and 85% to 95% of cluster scores exceeded 0. In both the original and validation cohorts, the classifier was reported to diagnose cytomegalovirus status with high specificity and sensitivity.

From the germline V gene (reference sequence), CDR1 is LNHDA and CDR2 is SQIVND. Measured from the cysteine to the phenylalanine, the CDR3 is 16 residues long. Of the read, only the CDR3 DNA is kept; its 48 bases are in frame from base 1. Trimmed from V: 4 bases; trimmed from J: 5 bases; junction bases lacking a gene match: 10. A word on this clone: The clone's antigen remains unknown. The sample holds no much larger clone one base away, and base qualities are not on file.

Libraries were constructed by the immunoSEQ multiplex PCR assay. In the paper's pipeline: To diagnose cytomegalovirus status from the catalog of TCR beta chain sequences, a statistical classification framework was built. In its TCRdb copy, this immuneACCESS table keeps in-frame sequences only and misses some clones. Where compared with another copy, unresolved V genes explain less than half of these, and the others have no known cause. The DNA gave D and trimming, while V, J and clone size come from that table. This sample gives tens of thousands of clones in total; roughly 94% of them show up just once. The top ten clonotypes cover about 3.3% of the sample. Separate from the roughly 630-subject first cohort, the validation cohort of 90 to 150 subjects was the group to which the donors belonged.

This receptor was identified in a woman younger than 35 in good health and CMV-seropositive. The sample was PBMCs. The chain couples TRBV19 to TRBJ1-5; the central 8 bases match TRBD1. This receptor carries the CDR3 CASSTYSTGGDQPQHF. Read as DNA, the sequence is TGTGCCAGTAGTACTTACTCAACAGGGGGGGATCAGCCCCAGCATTTT.